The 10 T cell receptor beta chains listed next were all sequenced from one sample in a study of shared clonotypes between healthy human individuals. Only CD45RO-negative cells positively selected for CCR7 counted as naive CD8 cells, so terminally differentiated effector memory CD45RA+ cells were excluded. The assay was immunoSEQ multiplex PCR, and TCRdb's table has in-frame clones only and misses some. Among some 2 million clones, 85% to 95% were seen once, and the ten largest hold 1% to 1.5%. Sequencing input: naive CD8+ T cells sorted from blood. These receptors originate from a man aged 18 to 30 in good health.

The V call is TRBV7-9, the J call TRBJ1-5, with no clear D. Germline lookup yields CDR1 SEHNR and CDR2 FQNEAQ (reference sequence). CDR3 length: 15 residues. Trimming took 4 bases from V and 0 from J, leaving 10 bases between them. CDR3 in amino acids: CASSSKADSNQPQHF. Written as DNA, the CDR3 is TGTGCCAGCAGCTCAAAGGCAGATAGCAATCAGCCCCAGCATTTT.

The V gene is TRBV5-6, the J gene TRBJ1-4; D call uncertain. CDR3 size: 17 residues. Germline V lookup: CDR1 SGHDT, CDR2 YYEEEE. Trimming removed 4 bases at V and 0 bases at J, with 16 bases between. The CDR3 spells CASSPSLFGATNEKLFF. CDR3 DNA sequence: TGTGCCAGCAGCCCCTCTTTATTCGGGGCAACTAATGAAAAACTGTTTTTT.

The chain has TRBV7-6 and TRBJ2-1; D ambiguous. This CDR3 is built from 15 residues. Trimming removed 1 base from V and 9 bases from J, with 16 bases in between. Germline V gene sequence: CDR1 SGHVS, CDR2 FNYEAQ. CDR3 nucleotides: TGTGCCAGCAGCTTAGAACCCGGACCGCAACGTGAGCAGTTCTTC. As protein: CASSLEPGPQREQFF.

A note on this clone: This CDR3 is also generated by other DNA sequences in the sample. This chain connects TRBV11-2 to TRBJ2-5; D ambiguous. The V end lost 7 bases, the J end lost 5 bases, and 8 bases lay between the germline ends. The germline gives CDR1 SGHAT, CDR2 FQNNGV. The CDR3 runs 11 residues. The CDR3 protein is CASTPGETQYF. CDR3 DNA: TGTGCCAGCACCCCTGGGGAGACCCAGTACTTC.

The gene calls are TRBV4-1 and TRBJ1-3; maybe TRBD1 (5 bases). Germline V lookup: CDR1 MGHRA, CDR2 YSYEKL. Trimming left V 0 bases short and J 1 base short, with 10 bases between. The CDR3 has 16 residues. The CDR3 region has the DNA TGCGCCAGCAGCCAAGATCGGAAGGGGTCTGGAAACACCATATATTTT. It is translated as CASSQDRKGSGNTIYF.

The CDR3, as DNA: TGTGCCAGCAGCGGACTAGCGGGGACACCTAGCACAGATACGCAGTATTTT. Translating gives CASSGLAGTPSTDTQYF. The J gene is TRBJ2-3, the V gene TRBV9; TRBD2 matches 11 bases. CDR1 is SGDLS, CDR2 YYNGEE, per germline. J lost 0 bases, V lost 3 bases, and 6 bases had no gene match. This CDR3 is built from 17 residues. Using reference TRBV9 and TRBJ2-3 for the parts outside the CDR3, the full variable domain is DSGVTQTPKHLITATGQRVTLRCSPRSGDLSVYWYQQSLDQGLQFLIQYYNGEERAKGNILERFSAQQFPDLHSELNLSSLELGDSALYFCASSGLAGTPSTDTQYFGPGTRLTVL.

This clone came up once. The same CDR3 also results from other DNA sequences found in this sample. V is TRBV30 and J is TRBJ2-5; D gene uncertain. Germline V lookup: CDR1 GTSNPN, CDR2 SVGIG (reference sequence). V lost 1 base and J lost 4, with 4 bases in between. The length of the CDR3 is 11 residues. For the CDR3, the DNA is TGTGCCTGGAGTGGAGGAGAGACCCAGTACTTC. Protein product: CAWSGGETQYF.

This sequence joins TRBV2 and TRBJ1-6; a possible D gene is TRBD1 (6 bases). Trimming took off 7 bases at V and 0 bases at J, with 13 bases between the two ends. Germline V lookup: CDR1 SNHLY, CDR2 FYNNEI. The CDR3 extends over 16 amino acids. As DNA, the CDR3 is TGTGCCAGCAACTTACAGGGAGGCTCCTATAATTCACCCCTCCACTTT. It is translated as CASNLQGGSYNSPLHF.

The CDR3 sequence: CAISDPDYQETQYF. The DNA of the CDR3 is TGTGCCATCAGTGATCCGGACTACCAAGAGACCCAGTACTTC. The chain has TRBV10-3 and TRBJ2-5; maybe TRBD2 (5 bases). The V end was cut by 3 bases, the J end by 0 bases, with 8 bases between. Germline V gives CDR1 ENHRY, CDR2 SYGVKD. The CDR3 is 14 amino acids.

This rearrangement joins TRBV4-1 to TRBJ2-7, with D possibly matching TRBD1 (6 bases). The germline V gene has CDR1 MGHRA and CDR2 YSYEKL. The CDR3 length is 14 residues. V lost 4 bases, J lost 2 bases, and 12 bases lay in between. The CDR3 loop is CASSRPGAPYEQYF. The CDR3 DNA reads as TGCGCCAGCAGCCGACCAGGGGCCCCCTACGAGCAGTACTTC.